These 15 T cell receptor beta chains were sequenced from one sample in a study of blood T cell repertoires in COVID-19. TCRdb's copy holds only in-frame clones and misses some; the assay was immunoSEQ multiplex PCR. The table shows about 180,000 clones, with more than 80% occurring only once. Sequencing was performed on PBMCs or T cells enriched from blood (not recorded which). The receptors stem from a middle-aged man who had recovered from COVID-19.

The rearrangement uses TRBV7-8 and TRBJ1-2; D possibly corresponds to TRBD1 (6 bases). V was clipped by 8 bases and J by 7 bases, with 23 bases between them. CDR3 length equals 15 residues. CDR1 and CDR2 (germline): SGHVS, FQNEAQ. Here the CDR3 reads CASLALSPGGGGYTF. DNA for the CDR3: TGTGCCAGCTTAGCCTTATCCCCTGGGGGCGGTGGCTACACCTTC.

This clone was counted once. V gene TRBV7-6 combines with J gene TRBJ1-2; 8 nucleotides line up with TRBD1. Germline lookup yields CDR1 SGHVS and CDR2 FNYEAQ. The length of the CDR3 is 14 residues. Trimming at V came to 3 bases and at J to 8 bases, leaving 8 bases not matched to a gene. The CDR3: CASSFDQGASGYTF. The CDR3 DNA is TGTGCCAGCAGCTTTGACCAGGGGGCGTCGGGCTACACCTTC.

This clone occurred many times. V usage is TRBV5-6 and J usage is TRBJ2-7; TRBD2 matches 11 bases. With 3 bases clipped from V and 4 bases from J, the junction kept 6 bases outside the gene matches. The CDR3 consists of 15 residues. Germline values: CDR1 SGHDT, CDR2 YYEEEE. The CDR3 DNA reads as TGTGCCAGCAGCTCCTTTAGCGGGAGGGGTTACGAGCAGTACTTC. Translated: CASSSFSGRGYEQYF.

The chain joins TRBV9 to TRBJ1-2, with 7 positions matching TRBD1. The CDR3 length is 15 residues. V lost 0 bases, J lost 2 bases, and 4 bases stayed unmatched. The germline V gene has CDR1 SGDLS and CDR2 YYNGEE. CDR3 DNA sequence: TGTGCCAGCAGCGTAGCAGGGGGAGGAAACTATGGCTACACCTTC. Encoded protein: CASSVAGGGNYGYTF.

The genes are TRBV2 and TRBJ1-2; unclear D gene. CDR1 and CDR2 (germline): SNHLY, FYNNEI. Deletions cut 7 bases from V and 8 bases from J, with 14 bases between. The CDR3 totals 12 residues. This CDR3 reads CASMSGVRGYTF. CDR3 DNA: TGTGCCAGCATGTCCGGGGTGAGAGGCTACACCTTC.

V is TRBV7-9 and J is TRBJ2-1; TRBD1 is a possible D gene (6 bases). Germline V lookup: CDR1 SEHNR, CDR2 FQNEAQ (reference sequence). V was trimmed by 7 bases and J by 9 bases, leaving 16 bases between them. The length of the CDR3 is 13 residues. CDR3 residues: CASIQNTGTEQFF. CDR3 DNA: TGTGCCAGCATCCAGAATACAGGGACTGAGCAGTTCTTC.

As for this clone: The same CDR3 also results from other DNA sequences found in this sample. The genes are TRBV5-1 and TRBJ1-2; TRBD1 might be the D (6 bases). The V gene lost 0 bases and the J gene lost 7 bases, with 7 bases spanning the gap. The germline gives CDR1 SGHRS, CDR2 YFSETQ. This CDR3 comprises 12 residues. The CDR3 region has the DNA TGCGCCAGCAGCTTGGTCAGGGGTGGCTACACCTTC. It specifies CASSLVRGGYTF.

The V gene is TRBV30, the J gene TRBJ1-6; D is unresolved. The V and J ends lost 0 bases and 11 bases respectively, with 8 bases between them. The germline V gene has CDR1 GTSNPN and CDR2 SVGIG (reference sequence). This CDR3 has 12 residues. Written as DNA, the CDR3 is TGTGCCTGGAGTGTTCGGGAGGCACCCCTCCACTTT. This sequence encodes CAWSVREAPLHF. The variable domain in full, with the rest retrieved from reference TRBV30 and TRBJ1-6, is SQTIHQWPATLVQPVGSPLSLECTVEGTSNPNLYWYRQAAGRGLQLLFYSVGIGQISSEVPQNLSASRPQDRQFILSSKKLLLSDSGFYLCAWSVREAPLHFGNGTRLTVT.

The chain uses TRBV6-5 and TRBJ1-5; D is possibly TRBD1 (5 bases). Trimming pared 11 bases from V and 4 bases from J, leaving 18 bases between. This CDR3 has 14 amino acids. Germline loops: CDR1 MNHEY, CDR2 SVGAGI. The CDR3 region has the DNA TGTGCCGGCGGGGGACCCGGGGGAAATCAGCCCCAGCATTTT. This sequence encodes CAGGGPGGNQPQHF.

The rearrangement uses TRBV5-8 and TRBJ1-5; D unclear. Trimming cost V 3 bases and J 2 bases, with 9 bases left between them. CDR3 size: 14 residues. CDR1 and CDR2 from the germline V gene are SGHTS and YDEGEE. The CDR3 sequence: CASSSSPGNQPQHF. The CDR3 DNA is TGTGCCAGCAGCTCGAGCCCTGGCAATCAGCCCCAGCATTTT.

The chain uses TRBV11-3 and TRBJ1-1, with D perhaps TRBD1 (5 bases). With 0 bases removed from V and 2 bases from J, the gap between germline ends came to 13 bases. Germline V CDR1 and CDR2: SGHNT, YENEEA. This CDR3 is 16 amino acids long. The chain's CDR3 is CASSLEQGVANTEAFF. DNA for the CDR3: TGTGCCAGCAGCTTAGAGCAGGGCGTCGCAAACACTGAAGCTTTCTTT.

The J gene is TRBJ2-1, the V gene TRBV19; tentatively, D is TRBD1 or TRBD2 (10 bases each). Germline CDR1 and CDR2: LNHDA and SQIVND (reference sequence). The CDR3 sequence is 22 residues long. Trimming took 2 bases from V and 7 from J, leaving 36 bases between them. In DNA form, the CDR3 reads TGTGCCAGTAGTATATGCGACGGGGGACAGGGGCTAGCGGGAGATTGTGGGAATGAGCAGTTCTTC. This translates into CASSICDGGQGLAGDCGNEQFF.

The DNA of the CDR3 is TGCGCCAGCAGCTCCGCCGGACTAGCGGGAGCATTTGGCACAGATACGCAGTATTTT. This encodes CASSSAGLAGAFGTDTQYF. The J gene is TRBJ2-3, the V gene TRBV5-1, with TRBD2 identical over 13 bases. The CDR3 loop spans 19 amino acids. The ends lost 3 bases at V and 1 base at J; junction bases unmatched: 11. Germline values: CDR1 SGHRS, CDR2 YFSETQ.

The chain has TRBV7-6 and TRBJ2-7; TRBD2 agrees at 10 bases. The CDR3 has 18 residues. Per germline, CDR1 SGHVS and CDR2 FNYEAQ. The trim removed 5 bases at V and 5 bases at J, leaving 18 bases unmatched. The CDR3 region has the DNA TGTGCCAGCAGCCGTAGACCGCTAGAGCGGGAGGGCCCCCACGAGCAGTACTTC. Translation gives CASSRRPLEREGPHEQYF. Full variable domain (outside the CDR3, taken from reference TRBV7-6 and TRBJ2-7): GAGVSQSPRYKVTKRGQDVALRCDPISGHVSLYWYRQALGQGPEFLTYFNYEAQQDKSGLPNDRFSAERPEGSISTLTIQRTEQRDSAMYRCASSRRPLEREGPHEQYFGPGTRLTVT.

The chain employs TRBV15 and TRBJ2-1, with 12 bases fitting TRBD2. The V gene end was trimmed by 5 bases and the J gene end by 4 bases; junction bases not matched to a gene: 3. The CDR3 has 15 residues. Germline V gene sequence: CDR1 LNHNV, CDR2 YYDKDF (reference sequence). The CDR3 DNA is TGTGCCACCAGCCCCACTAGCGGGGGGTACAATGAGCAGTTCTTC. Protein: CATSPTSGGYNEQFF.